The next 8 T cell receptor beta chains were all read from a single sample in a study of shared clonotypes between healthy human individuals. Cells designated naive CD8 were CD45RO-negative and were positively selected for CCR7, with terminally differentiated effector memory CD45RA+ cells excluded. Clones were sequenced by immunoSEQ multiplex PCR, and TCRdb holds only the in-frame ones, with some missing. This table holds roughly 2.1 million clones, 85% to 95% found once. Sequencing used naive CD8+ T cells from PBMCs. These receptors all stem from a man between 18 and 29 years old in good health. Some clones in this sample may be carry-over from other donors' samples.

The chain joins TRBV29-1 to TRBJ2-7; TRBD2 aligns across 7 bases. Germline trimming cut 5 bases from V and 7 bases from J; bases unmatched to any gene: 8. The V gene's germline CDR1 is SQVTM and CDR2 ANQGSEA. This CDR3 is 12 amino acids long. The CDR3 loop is CSVFGGSWEQYF. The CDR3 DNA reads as TGCAGCGTTTTTGGCGGGAGTTGGGAGCAGTACTTC.

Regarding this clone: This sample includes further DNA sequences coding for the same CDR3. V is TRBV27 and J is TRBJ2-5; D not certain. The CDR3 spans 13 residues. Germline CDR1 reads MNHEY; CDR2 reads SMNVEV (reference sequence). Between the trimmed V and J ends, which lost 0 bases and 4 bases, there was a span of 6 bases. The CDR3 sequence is CASSLSLGETQYF. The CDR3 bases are TGTGCCAGCAGTTTATCCCTCGGAGAGACCCAGTACTTC.

The CDR3 reads CASSLVQGIPEAFF. The DNA for the CDR3 is TGTGCCAGCAGCTTAGTACAGGGTATCCCTGAAGCTTTCTTT. The V and J genes are TRBV7-9 and TRBJ1-1, with TRBD1 as a possible D gene (6 bases). Germline V gene lookup returns CDR1 SEHNR and CDR2 FQNEAQ (reference sequence). V was clipped by 1 base and J by 6 bases, with 12 bases between them. This CDR3 region has 14 residues.

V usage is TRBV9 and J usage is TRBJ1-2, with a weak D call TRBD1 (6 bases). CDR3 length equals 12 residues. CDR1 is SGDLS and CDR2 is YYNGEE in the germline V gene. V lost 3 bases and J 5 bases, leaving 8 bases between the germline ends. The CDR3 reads CASSGGGYGYTF. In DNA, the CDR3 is TGTGCCAGCAGCGGAGGGGGGTATGGCTACACCTTC. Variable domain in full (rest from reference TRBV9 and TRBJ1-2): DSGVTQTPKHLITATGQRVTLRCSPRSGDLSVYWYQQSLDQGLQFLIQYYNGEERAKGNILERFSAQQFPDLHSELNLSSLELGDSALYFCASSGGGYGYTFGSGTRLTVV.

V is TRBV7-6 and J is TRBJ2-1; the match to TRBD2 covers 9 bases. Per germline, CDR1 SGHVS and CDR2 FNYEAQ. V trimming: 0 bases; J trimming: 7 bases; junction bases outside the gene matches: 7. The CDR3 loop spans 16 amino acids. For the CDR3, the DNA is TGTGCCAGCAGCTTAGCTGGGGGCGGGAGGGCAAATGAGCAGTTCTTC. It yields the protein CASSLAGGGRANEQFF.

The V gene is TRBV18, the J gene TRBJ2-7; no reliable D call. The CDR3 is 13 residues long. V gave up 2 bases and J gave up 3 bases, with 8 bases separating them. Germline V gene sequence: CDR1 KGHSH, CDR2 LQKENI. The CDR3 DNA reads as TGTGCCAGCTCACCAAATAAGGGCTACGAGCAGTACTTC. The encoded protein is CASSPNKGYEQYF.

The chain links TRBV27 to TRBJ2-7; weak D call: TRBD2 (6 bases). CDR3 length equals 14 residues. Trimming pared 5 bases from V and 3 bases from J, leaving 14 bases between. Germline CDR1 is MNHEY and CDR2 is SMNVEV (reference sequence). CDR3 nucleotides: TGTGCCAGCAGTATGCCTGGCGGGGACTACGAGCAGTACTTC. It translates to CASSMPGGDYEQYF.

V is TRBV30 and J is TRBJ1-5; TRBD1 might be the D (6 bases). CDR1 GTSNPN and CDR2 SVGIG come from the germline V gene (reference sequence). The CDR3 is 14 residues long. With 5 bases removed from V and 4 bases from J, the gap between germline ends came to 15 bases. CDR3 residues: CAWETGQGNQPQHF. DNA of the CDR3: TGTGCCTGGGAGACGGGGCAGGGGAATCAGCCCCAGCATTTT.